This TCR beta chain is from a study of cytomegalovirus exposure and HLA in healthy donors. Study outcomes and limitations: For most TCR beta V segments, an earlier analysis put the productive rate at about 90% or about 30% of the time.

Remarks on this clone: Its matching antigen is unknown.

The PCR was carried out with 60 Vbeta primers and 13 Jbeta primers. TCRdb's table, derived via immunoSEQ multiplex PCR, lists solely in-frame clones and lacks some. This table holds some 100,000 clones, 55% to 85% found once. This clonotype was sampled from a woman aged 18-30 years in good health and CMV-seropositive. The sample consisted of PBMCs.

The CDR3 nucleotides read TGTGCCAGCAGGGCTAGCGGGAGAATCTACGAGCAGTACTTC. It encodes CASRASGRIYEQYF. The chain joins TRBV27 to TRBJ2-7; TRBD2 aligns across 10 bases. This CDR3 is built from 14 residues. Looked up from germline, CDR1 is MNHEY and CDR2 is SMNVEV (reference sequence). V gave up 6 bases and J gave up 3 bases; unmatched junction bases: 5.